The T cell receptor (beta chain) described here comes from a study of cytotoxic CD8 clonotypes in ibrutinib-treated CLL. Study observations and caveats: At baseline, clonality was higher than in age-matched healthy donors and correlated with CD8+ counts.

This clone has a single count. Its antigen is as yet unknown. V gave up 0 bases and J gave up 1 base, with 13 bases separating them. The CDR3 runs to 17 residues. CDR1 LNHDA and CDR2 SQIVND come from the germline V gene (reference sequence). Libraries were prepared by immunoSEQ multiplex PCR; TCRdb keeps only in-frame clonotypes and omits some of them. The table lists 140,000 or so clones, 70% to 80% of them singletons. This chain connects TRBV19 to TRBJ1-5; TRBD1 might be the D (5 bases). The starting material was PBMCs, obtained after 12 months of ibrutinib treatment. This TCR derives from a human donor with chronic lymphocytic leukemia. The CDR3 is CASSIDLGEGSNQPQHF. CDR3 DNA: TGTGCCAGTAGTATAGATTTGGGGGAAGGGAGCAATCAGCCCCAGCATTTT.